A selection of T cell receptor beta chains follows, all from one sample in a study of brain T cells in children with intractable seizures. Assay: immunoSEQ multiplex PCR; the TCRdb copy retains only in-frame clones and omits some. Of around 44,000 clones listed, 80% to 95% were seen once; the top ten hold about 6%. The material sequenced was peripheral blood, taken at surgery. These receptors were taken from a girl aged 2 to 9 with tuberous sclerosis and intractable seizures. Both conserved end residues are part of each CDR3. Each record gives: J gene, D gene, clone size, V gene, CDR3 DNA, CDR3 protein. The D gene is left open where the match is weak. The listing skips clone size in some rows; elsewhere it reads once, few, many or a size class.

TRBJ2-1 | . | . | TRBV19 | TGTGCCAGTAGTCCAGGGACTCGCTCCTACAATGAGCAGTTCTTC | CASSPGTRSYNEQFF
TRBJ2-1 | . | . | TRBV6-5 | TGTGCCGGGGGACGGGCTTCAAGCTCCTACAATGAGCAGTTCTTC | CAGGRASSSYNEQFF
TRBJ1-1 | TRBD1 | once | TRBV6-5 | TGTGCCAGCAGTTTCGGACAGGCGGGAACTGAAGCTTTCTTT | CASSFGQAGTEAFF
TRBJ1-4 | TRBD1 | once | TRBV6-1 | TGTGCCAGCAGTGATTTCCAGGGGGCCTTAGATAATGAAAAACTGTTTTTT | CASSDFQGALDNEKLFF
TRBJ1-5 | . | . | TRBV5-1 | TGCGCCAGCAGTGTAGGGGAGTTGGGCAATCAGCCCCAGCATTTT | CASSVGELGNQPQHF
TRBJ2-7 | . | few | TRBV15 | TGTGCCACCAGCAGAGACAGGCCCTACGAGCAGTACTTC | CATSRDRPYEQYF
TRBJ1-5 | . | . | TRBV24-1 | TGTGCCACCAGTGTCGATAGCAATCAGCCCCAGCATTTT | CATSVDSNQPQHF
TRBJ1-2 | TRBD1 | . | TRBV30 | TGTGCCTGGAGGGTAGTTACCCCACAAACCGGGACAGTGCGGCCTTACTATGGCTACACCTTC | CAWRVVTPQTGTVRPYYGYTF
TRBJ1-2 | TRBD1 | . | TRBV7-9 | TGTGCCAGCACTGGGTGGACAGGAAACTATGGCTACACCTTC | CASTGWTGNYGYTF
TRBJ1-3 | . | . | TRBV30 | TGTGCCTGGAATCCCACGAGAACTTTAAACACCATATATTTT | CAWNPTRTLNTIYF
TRBJ1-5 | . | once | TRBV2 | TGTGCCAGCAGGGTAGGGGGGACCAATCAGCCCCAGCATTTT | CASRVGGTNQPQHF
TRBJ2-3 | TRBD1 | . | TRBV5-1 | TGCGCCAGCAGCTTGGAGTTAGGGACAGGGGAATTTGAAGATACGCAGTATTTT | CASSLELGTGEFEDTQYF
TRBJ1-1 | . | . | TRBV5-1 | TGCGCCAGCAGCCCGCCGGGAGGGGGCACTGAAGCTTTCTTT | CASSPPGGGTEAFF
TRBJ2-2 | . | . | TRBV6-4 | TGTGCCAGCAGTGACTCCAGGGGGGCGGCCGGGGAGCTGTTTTTT | CASSDSRGAAGELFF
TRBJ1-4 | . | . | TRBV11-2 | TGTGCCAGCAGCCCCTTTAGGGGCCTAGGGGAAAAACTGTTTTTT | CASSPFRGLGEKLFF
TRBJ2-5 | . | once | TRBV30 | TGTGCCTGGAGTGGCGGTCGTACGAGACAAGAGACCCAGTACTTC | CAWSGGRTRQETQYF
TRBJ1-5 | . | . | TRBV7-9 | TGTGCCAGCAGCCCCTCATTCAGGGTTCAGCCCCAGCATTTT | CASSPSFRVQPQHF
TRBJ1-2 | . | . | TRBV5-5 | TGTGCCAGCAGCTTGGGGACAGCTTTAGGCGGCTACACCTTC | CASSLGTALGGYTF
TRBJ2-3 | . | . | TRBV2 | TGTGCCAGCAGTGGCCCCTCTAGCACAGATACGCAGTATTTT | CASSGPSSTDTQYF
TRBJ2-3 | . | . | TRBV10-3 | TGTGCCATCAGCAACACAGATACGCAGTATTTT | CAISNTDTQYF
TRBJ2-4 | . | . | TRBV30 | TGTGCCTGGGCACCCTCTCTCAGGGTAGGGACCAAAAACATTCAGTACTTC | CAWAPSLRVGTKNIQYF
TRBJ2-5 | TRBD2 | . | TRBV5-1 | TGCGCCAGCGCGACTAGCGGAGACGATTTGCAGTACTTC | CASATSGDDLQYF
TRBJ1-1 | . | . | TRBV5-1 | TGCGCCAGCAGCGGGGGAGGGAACACTGAAGCTTTCTTT | CASSGGGNTEAFF
TRBJ2-2 | . | . | TRBV28 | TGTGCCAGTGAGGGGACCGGGGAGCTGTTTTTT | CASEGTGELFF